This is a list of T cell receptor beta chains from one sample in a study of technical replicates of blood from a handful of donors. Clones were sequenced by immunoSEQ multiplex PCR, and TCRdb holds only the in-frame ones, with some missing. The table lists 70,000 to 75,000 clones, just under 95% of them singletons. The sample taken for sequencing was T cells isolated from PBMCs. These receptors were collected from a human donor in good health. The conserved cysteine and the conserved F or W are not part of the CDR3 here. Fields, in order: clone size, J gene, V gene, CDR3 protein. The size entry is marked missing in some rows and otherwise reads once, few, many or a size class.

size: .
J: TRBJ2-3
V: TRBV5-4
CDR3: ASSLGLAITDTQY

size: .
J: TRBJ2-3
V: TRBV4-2
CDR3: ASSLERGGLGTDTQY

size: once
J: TRBJ2-7
V: TRBV30
CDR3: AWSDRGRPYEQY

size: .
J: TRBJ1-6
V: TRBV12-5
CDR3: ASGLVRDRPAGPLH

size: .
J: TRBJ1-3
V: TRBV19
CDR3: ASSIVGTGTGNTIY

size: .
J: TRBJ2-4
V: TRBV4-1
CDR3: ASSHGLLAKNIQY

size: .
J: TRBJ2-3
V: TRBV5-1
CDR3: ASSREGGDTQY

size: .
J: TRBJ2-2
V: TRBV9
CDR3: ASSVGGLNTGELF

size: .
J: TRBJ1-5
V: TRBV4-1
CDR3: ASSHHLGGQGSNQPQH

size: .
J: TRBJ1-2
V: TRBV18
CDR3: ASSPETGGNLWYGYT

size: .
J: TRBJ1-2
V: TRBV28
CDR3: AILNGDRGPLNYGYT

size: .
J: TRBJ2-1
V: TRBV4-1
CDR3: ASRRTSGGFYNEQF

size: .
J: TRBJ1-5
V: TRBV5-1
CDR3: ASSPGREGNQPQH

size: once
J: TRBJ2-3
V: TRBV5-1
CDR3: ASSWTVETPDTQY

size: .
J: TRBJ2-2
V: TRBV29-1
CDR3: SVPGTGNTGELF

size: .
J: TRBJ2-5
V: TRBV18
CDR3: ASSPTDSPEQETQY

size: .
J: TRBJ1-2
V: TRBV6-1
CDR3: ASSPMASGGYT

size: once
J: TRBJ2-2
V: TRBV9
CDR3: ASRRDTGELF

size: .
J: TRBJ2-5
V: TRBV7-7
CDR3: ASSGGETQY

size: .
J: TRBJ2-7
V: TRBV18
CDR3: ASSPPGTISYEQY

size: .
J: TRBJ1-5
V: TRBV9
CDR3: ASSATGGNQPQH

size: .
J: TRBJ2-1
V: TRBV4-2
CDR3: ASSSRAGGMGGEQF

size: .
J: TRBJ1-5
V: TRBV27
CDR3: ASSPYDRGLEPQH

size: .
J: TRBJ2-6
V: TRBV6-6
CDR3: ASYLGSSGANVLT

size: .
J: TRBJ1-5
V: TRBV4-2
CDR3: ASSSTNQPQH

size: .
J: TRBJ2-3
V: TRBV23-1
CDR3: ASSQSDQSGASDYTQY

size: .
J: TRBJ1-5
V: TRBV7-8
CDR3: ATNGGGNQPQH

size: .
J: TRBJ2-3
V: TRBV27
CDR3: ASSPRTGRTDTQY

size: .
J: TRBJ1-4
V: TRBV9
CDR3: ASSVGGALATNEKLF

size: .
J: TRBJ2-7
V: TRBV28
CDR3: ASRGYSYEQY

size: .
J: TRBJ1-1
V: TRBV2
CDR3: ASRERRTGGRYTEAF

size: .
J: TRBJ1-1
V: TRBV4-1
CDR3: ASSQEGGGTEAF

size: .
J: TRBJ2-5
V: TRBV18
CDR3: ASSPNSAGPEETQY

size: .
J: TRBJ1-1
V: TRBV7-9
CDR3: ASSLLATEAF

size: .
J: TRBJ1-4
V: TRBV5-1
CDR3: ASSSLGHSNEKLF